These T cell receptor beta chains were read from a single sample in a study of cytomegalovirus exposure and HLA in healthy donors. The repertoire was sequenced with immunoSEQ multiplex PCR; TCRdb's copy has only in-frame clones and lacks some. Its table records about 54,000 clones. The sample was PBMCs. These receptors came from a woman aged 35 to 49 in good health and CMV-seronegative. Both conserved end residues are part of each CDR3. Fields, in order: D gene, clone size, V gene, J gene, CDR3 protein, CDR3 DNA. The D gene is left open where the match is weak. The size of a clone is reported for some rows only, either as once, few or many, or as a class for expanded clones.

D: TRBD1; size: -; V: TRBV6-1; J: TRBJ2-7; CDR3: CASSEGQGGEQYF; DNA: TGTGCCAGCAGTGAAGGACAGGGCGGCGAGCAGTACTTC
D: TRBD1; size: -; V: TRBV6-5; J: TRBJ2-7; CDR3: CASSNEQGVDEQYF; DNA: TGTGCCAGCAGTAACGAACAGGGGGTCGACGAGCAGTACTTC
D: -; size: medium-sized; V: TRBV19; J: TRBJ1-1; CDR3: CASMRNRGTEAFF; DNA: TGTGCCAGTATGCGCAATAGGGGCACTGAAGCTTTCTTT
D: -; size: -; V: TRBV5-1; J: TRBJ1-5; CDR3: CASSLGGRVDQPQHF; DNA: TGCGCCAGCAGCTTGGGGGGCAGGGTAGATCAGCCCCAGCATTTT
D: TRBD1; size: -; V: TRBV6-5; J: TRBJ2-7; CDR3: CASSYSGTGDYEQYF; DNA: TGTGCCAGCAGTTACTCAGGGACAGGGGACTACGAGCAGTACTTC
D: -; size: -; V: TRBV9; J: TRBJ1-5; CDR3: CASSVEGWEDQPQHF; DNA: TGTGCCAGCAGCGTTGAAGGGTGGGAGGATCAGCCCCAGCATTTT
D: TRBD2; size: -; V: TRBV25-1; J: TRBJ2-7; CDR3: CASGAGRGYEQYF; DNA: TGTGCCAGCGGAGCGGGGCGGGGGTACGAGCAGTACTTC
D: -; size: -; V: TRBV4-3; J: TRBJ2-1; CDR3: CASSQTGGRSVNEQFF; DNA: TGCGCCAGCAGCCAAACCGGCGGGCGCTCGGTCAATGAGCAGTTCTTC
D: TRBD1; size: -; V: TRBV28; J: TRBJ2-6; CDR3: CASSQRQGKTEGANVLTF; DNA: TGTGCCAGCAGCCAACGACAGGGGAAGACGGAAGGGGCCAACGTCCTGACTTTC
D: -; size: -; V: TRBV6-5; J: TRBJ1-2; CDR3: CASSYLGGGRAYGYTF; DNA: TGTGCCAGCAGTTACTTGGGGGGGGGCAGGGCCTATGGCTACACCTTC
D: TRBD2; size: -; V: TRBV5-1; J: TRBJ2-7; CDR3: CASSSSGRAFYEQYF; DNA: TGCGCCAGCAGCTCTAGCGGGAGGGCCTTTTACGAGCAGTACTTC
D: -; size: -; V: TRBV11-2; J: TRBJ1-2; CDR3: CASSLTTGRHGYTF; DNA: TGTGCCAGCAGCTTAACGACAGGTCGTCATGGCTACACCTTC
D: TRBD1; size: -; V: TRBV5-1; J: TRBJ1-2; CDR3: CASSLAGQGYGGYTF; DNA: TGCGCCAGCAGCTTGGCGGGACAGGGATACGGTGGCTACACCTTC
D: TRBD1; size: -; V: TRBV6-5; J: TRBJ1-5; CDR3: CASSRSGQGSQPQHF; DNA: TGTGCCAGCAGTCGCTCGGGACAGGGGAGTCAGCCCCAGCATTTT